Following are 29 T cell receptor beta chains from one sample sequenced in a study of blood T cell repertoires in COVID-19. Here immunoSEQ multiplex PCR was the method, and the copy in TCRdb shows in-frame clones only, minus some. Here the sample spans 150,000 or so clones, 70% to 80% being singletons. Sequencing input: peripheral blood. The receptors derive from a woman in her forties or fifties with active or convalescent COVID-19.

The chain uses TRBV12-3 or TRBV12-4 and TRBJ1-1; a weak D match, TRBD1 (5 bases). The V gene lost 3 bases and the J gene lost 4 bases, with 9 bases spanning the gap. The CDR3 is 13 amino acids. As DNA, the CDR3 is TGTGCCAGCAGTTTTAGGGGAGGCACTGAAGCTTTCTTT. It specifies CASSFRGGTEAFF.

The chain has TRBV3-1 (or the pseudogene TRBV3-2) and TRBJ1-2; D call uncertain. Germline V lookup: CDR1 LGHDT, CDR2 YNNKEL (reference sequence). The length of the CDR3 is 13 residues. Trimming took off 0 bases at V and 8 bases at J, with 10 bases between the two ends. CDR3 in amino acids: CASSQDIRRGYTF. CDR3 sequence (DNA): TGTGCCAGCAGCCAAGACATCAGGAGGGGCTACACCTTC.

In DNA form, the CDR3 reads TGTGCCACCAGCAGAGAGGCAGCCCGAGGCTCCGGGGAGCTGTTTTTT. It yields the protein CATSREAARGSGELFF. The chain uses TRBV15 and TRBJ2-2; D not resolved. CDR3 size: 16 residues. Trimming removed 0 bases at V and 6 bases at J, with 14 bases between. CDR1 is LNHNV and CDR2 is YYDKDF in the germline V gene (reference sequence).

Details on this clone: At one end the junction does not follow the germline gene, possibly because of a read error. The J gene is TRBJ1-6, the V gene TRBV6-5, with TRBD1 matching over 7 bases. The CDR3 contains 12 residues. Looked up from germline, CDR1 is MNHEY and CDR2 is SVGAGI. CDR3 sequence: CASGIRDRGFRF. For the CDR3, the DNA is TGTGCCAGCGGAATCCGGGACAGAGGGTTTCGCTTT.

The CDR3 coding sequence is TGTGCCATCAGAGGGGGCGCCTCCTACAATGAGCAGTTCTTC. It is translated as CAIRGGASYNEQFF. This rearrangement joins TRBV10-3 to TRBJ2-1; TRBD1 matches 7 bases. V was pared by 6 bases and J by 0 bases, with 2 bases of the junction left unmatched. The CDR3 covers 14 residues. Germline lookup yields CDR1 ENHRY and CDR2 SYGVKD.

The sample holds a few counts of this clone. The J gene is TRBJ2-1, the V gene TRBV5-4, with 10 bases fitting TRBD2. The trim removed 5 bases at V and 4 bases at J, leaving 6 bases unmatched. The length of the CDR3 is 15 residues. CDR1 is SGHNT and CDR2 is YYREEE in the germline V gene (reference sequence). The CDR3 DNA reads as TGTGCCAGCAGAAAAGCGGGAGGGCCTTACAATGAGCAGTTCTTC. It translates to CASRKAGGPYNEQFF.

The rearrangement links TRBV19 to TRBJ1-4, with a tentative D call TRBD1 (5 bases). V shed 2 bases and J shed 4 bases, with 11 bases lying between them. The CDR3 contains 15 residues. Germline V lookup: CDR1 LNHDA, CDR2 SQIVND (reference sequence). The CDR3 DNA sequence: TGTGCCAGTAGTATACGTCCGGGGGTTAATGAAAAACTGTTTTTT. Protein product: CASSIRPGVNEKLFF. The complete variable domain, with remaining parts taken from reference TRBV19 and TRBJ1-4, reads DGGITQSPKYLFRKEGQNVTLSCEQNLNHDAMYWYRQDPGQGLRLIYYSQIVNDFQKGDIAEGYSVSREKKESFPLTVTSAQKNPTAFYLCASSIRPGVNEKLFFGSGTQLSVL.

This chain joins TRBV27 and TRBJ2-5; 7 bases are a match to TRBD1. The V and J ends lost 5 bases and 5 bases, in that order; junction bases with no gene match: 14. The CDR3 contains 16 residues. CDR1 is MNHEY and CDR2 is SMNVEV in the germline V gene (reference sequence). Here the CDR3 DNA reads TGTGCCAGCAGTCGCCAACCGACAGGGATAATGGAGACCCAGTACTTC. Its protein product is CASSRQPTGIMETQYF.

This rearrangement joins TRBV3-1 (or the pseudogene TRBV3-2) to TRBJ2-5; TRBD2 aligns across 7 bases. The CDR3 contains 13 residues. CDR1 and CDR2 from the germline V gene are LGHDT and YNNKEL (reference sequence). J lost 2 bases, V lost 8 bases, and 5 bases had no gene match. The CDR3, as DNA: TGTGCCAGCGGGAGGGTGCCACAAGAGACCCAGTACTTC. Protein: CASGRVPQETQYF.

The rearrangement uses TRBV19 and TRBJ1-2; 8 nucleotides agree with TRBD1. J lost 0 bases, V lost 5 bases, and 5 bases had no gene match. The CDR3 totals 15 residues. Germline V gene sequence: CDR1 LNHDA, CDR2 SQIVND (reference sequence). CDR3 DNA sequence: TGTGCCAGTAGTCCCGGGACAGGACCTAACTATGGCTACACCTTC. Protein: CASSPGTGPNYGYTF.

V is TRBV10-3 and J is TRBJ1-2; unclear D gene. Germline V CDR1 and CDR2: ENHRY, SYGVKD. Trimming shortened V by 3 bases and J by 8 bases, and 19 bases separated the two germline ends. The CDR3 runs to 15 residues. In nucleotides, the CDR3 is TGTGCCATCAGTGAACCGACCCGTCCGGAGGGCGGCTACACCTTC. It is translated as CAISEPTRPEGGYTF.

DNA for the CDR3: TGTGCCAGCAGCGCAGAGGTCCCCTCGATAAGCGGCGAGCAGTACTTC. This sequence encodes CASSAEVPSISGEQYF. The chain has TRBV7-2 and TRBJ2-7; D may be TRBD2 (5 bases). This CDR3 is 16 amino acids long. Deletions cut 5 bases from V and 6 bases from J, with 23 bases between. The germline V gene has CDR1 SGHTA and CDR2 FQGNSA.

This chain connects TRBV3-1 (or the pseudogene TRBV3-2) to TRBJ1-1, with unresolved D. Germline V gene lookup returns CDR1 LGHDT and CDR2 YNNKEL (reference sequence). Trimming took 7 bases from V and 6 from J, leaving 15 bases between them. This CDR3 has 13 amino acids. Here the CDR3 reads CASTPGGWAEAFF. The CDR3 nucleotides are TGTGCCAGCACCCCCGGAGGGTGGGCTGAAGCTTTCTTT.

The genes are TRBV7-2 and TRBJ2-7; 9 bases map to TRBD1. V shed 5 bases and J 1 base; nucleotides not matched to a gene: 12. Germline V gene data show CDR1 as SGHTA and CDR2 as FQGNSA. The CDR3 spans 17 residues. In DNA, the CDR3 is TGTGCCAGCAGCAAGCCACAGGGGGCGAGTCTATCCTACGAGCAGTACTTC. Amino acids: CASSKPQGASLSYEQYF.

The V and J genes are TRBV30 and TRBJ1-2, with TRBD1 identical over 8 bases. CDR3 length: 14 residues. Trimming cost V 1 base and J 0 bases; bases outside gene matches: 1. The germline CDR1 and CDR2 sequences are GTSNPN and SVGIG (reference sequence). CDR3 bases: TGTGCCTGGAGTGGGGGACAGGCTAACTATGGCTACACCTTC. This encodes CAWSGGQANYGYTF.

This clone was recorded once. The DNA for the CDR3 is TGTGCCAGCAGCCAAGACAGGGAATCCTACGAGCAGTACTTC. Translated, it gives CASSQDRESYEQYF. The chain recombines TRBV4-2 with TRBJ2-7; TRBD1 might be the D (5 bases). V was cut by 0 bases and J by 1 base, with 7 bases left in between. The germline CDR1 and CDR2 sequences are LGHNA and YNFKEQ. This CDR3 has 14 amino acids.

This clone was counted at least ten times. V usage is TRBV28 and J usage is TRBJ2-1, with a weak D call TRBD2 (5 bases). The CDR3 length is 16 residues. Per the germline V gene, CDR1 is MDHEN and CDR2 is SYDVKM. Trimming shortened V by 6 bases and J by 0 bases, and 15 bases separated the two germline ends. The CDR3 spells CASRSRPAASYNEQFF. In DNA, the CDR3 is TGTGCCAGCAGATCCAGGCCAGCGGCCTCCTACAATGAGCAGTTCTTC.

V gene TRBV30 combines with J gene TRBJ2-1; possibly TRBD2 for D (5 bases). This CDR3 comprises 13 residues. V shed 1 base and J shed 8 bases, with 12 bases lying between them. Germline V gives CDR1 GTSNPN, CDR2 SVGIG (reference sequence). The CDR3 reads CAWSAQLRDEQFF. In nucleotides, the CDR3 is TGTGCCTGGAGTGCTCAACTGAGGGATGAGCAGTTCTTC.

The V and J genes are TRBV14 and TRBJ2-1; TRBD2 matches at 16 bases. Trimming took 5 bases from V and 8 from J; bases not matched to a gene: 9. In germline, CDR1 is SGHDN, CDR2 FVKESK. The CDR3 covers 17 residues. CDR3 coding DNA: TGTGCCAGCAGCGCCGGGACTAGCGGGAGGGCATCGTATGAGCAGTTCTTC. Protein sequence: CASSAGTSGRASYEQFF.

This clone was seen a single time. This rearrangement joins TRBV4-1 to TRBJ2-5, with D perhaps matching TRBD2 (6 bases). In germline, CDR1 is MGHRA, CDR2 YSYEKL. Between the trimmed V and J ends, which lost 6 bases and 4 bases, there was a span of 12 bases. The CDR3 length is 13 residues. Here the CDR3 DNA reads TGCGCCAGCAGGGGGGACGGGAGAGAGACCCAGTACTTC. This encodes CASRGDGRETQYF.

J is TRBJ2-1 and V is TRBV7-9, with D tentatively TRBD2 (5 bases). V lost 5 bases and J 12 bases, leaving 14 bases between the germline ends. The CDR3 length is 12 residues. The V gene's germline CDR1 is SEHNR and CDR2 FQNEAQ (reference sequence). CDR3 protein: CASSLKDWGQFF. In DNA form, the CDR3 reads TGTGCCAGCAGCCTAAAGGACTGGGGGCAGTTCTTC.

The V and J genes are TRBV6-5 and TRBJ2-7; 7 bases are shared with TRBD2. The CDR3 contains 15 residues. Germline-derived CDR1 and CDR2 are MNHEY and SVGAGI. J was trimmed by 2 bases and V by 0 bases; bases with no gene match: 4. The DNA for the CDR3 is TGTGCCAGCAGTTACTCCGGGACTATCCCCTACGAGCAGTACTTC. Encoded protein: CASSYSGTIPYEQYF.

V usage is TRBV6-5 and J usage is TRBJ1-1; TRBD1 matches at 9 bases. This CDR3 region has 15 residues. The germline gives CDR1 MNHEY, CDR2 SVGAGI. V lost 8 bases to trimming and J lost 7 bases; unmatched junction nucleotides: 14. The chain's CDR3 is CASLPSRQGGLEAFF. In DNA, the CDR3 is TGTGCCAGCTTACCAAGCCGACAGGGGGGACTTGAAGCTTTCTTT.

CDR3 coding DNA: TGTGCCAGCAGCTCGAGACAGGGAAGTTCGACTGAAGCTTTCTTT. Translated, it gives CASSSRQGSSTEAFF. This sequence joins TRBV7-2 and TRBJ1-1, with 7 bases identical to TRBD1. The V segment lost 4 bases and the J segment 5 bases; nucleotides outside the gene matches: 10. CDR1 SGHTA and CDR2 FQGNSA come from the germline V gene. This CDR3 spans 15 amino acids. The full variable domain, rest sourced from reference TRBV7-2 and TRBJ1-1, is GAGVSQSPSNKVTEKGKDVELRCDPISGHTALYWYRQSLGQGLEFLIYFQGNSAPDKSGLPSDRFSAERTGGSVSTLTIQRTQQEDSAVYLCASSSRQGSSTEAFFGQGTRLTVV.

This rearrangement joins TRBV29-1 to TRBJ2-1, with TRBD2 identical over 10 bases. The CDR3 runs to 15 residues. Looked up from germline, CDR1 is SQVTM and CDR2 is ANQGSEA. V shed 3 bases and J 4 bases; nucleotides not matched to a gene: 6. The CDR3 bases are TGCAGCGTTGAGCCGCTAGCGGGGGTTTACAATGAGCAGTTCTTC. It specifies CSVEPLAGVYNEQFF.

The J gene is TRBJ2-7, the V gene TRBV7-2, with 10 bases fitting TRBD1. Germline-derived CDR1 and CDR2 are SGHTA and FQGNSA. V shed 5 bases and J 5 bases; nucleotides not matched to a gene: 6. There are 14 residues in the CDR3. CDR3: CASSPRTGGNEQYF. In DNA form, the CDR3 reads TGTGCCAGCAGCCCTAGGACAGGGGGTAACGAGCAGTACTTC.

The J gene is TRBJ2-1, the V gene TRBV10-3, with 12 bases fitting TRBD2. J lost 8 bases, V lost 11 bases, and 10 bases had no gene match. Germline values: CDR1 ENHRY, CDR2 SYGVKD. CDR3 length equals 14 residues. DNA of the CDR3: TGTGCCGCCGCTAGCGGGAGGGCCAGGTATGAGCAGTTCTTC. This codes for CAAASGRARYEQFF.

CDR3 coding DNA: TGTGCCTGGAGTGTTAGCGGGGGTAGGGATACGCAGTATTTT. It is translated as CAWSVSGGRDTQYF. The chain is built from TRBV30 and TRBJ2-3; TRBD2 matches at 9 bases. Germline trimming cut 0 bases from V and 6 bases from J; bases unmatched to any gene: 4. CDR3 length: 14 amino acids. The germline V gene encodes CDR1 GTSNPN and CDR2 SVGIG (reference sequence).

This chain links TRBV4-3 with TRBJ2-3, with a possible D match to TRBD1 (6 bases). The germline V gene has CDR1 LGHNA and CDR2 YSLEER. The V end lost 8 bases, the J end lost 2 bases, and 20 bases lay between the germline ends. The CDR3 length is 16 residues. CDR3 sequence reads: CASSGVGGHDTDTQYF. The CDR3 region has the DNA TGCGCCAGCTCAGGGGTAGGAGGCCACGACACAGATACGCAGTATTTT.